This TCR beta chain came from a study of Ad26.COV2.S vaccination and SARS-CoV-2 variants. CDR1 is LNHDA and CDR2 is SQIVND in the germline V gene (reference sequence). V was pared by 10 bases and J by 4 bases, with 10 bases of the junction left unmatched. The CDR3 sequence is 14 residues long. The method was immunoSEQ multiplex PCR; TCRdb's version includes in-frame clones alone and lacks a portion of them. Of about 460,000 clones listed, roughly nine tenths were seen once; the top ten hold over 1.5%. This clone was counted only a few times. Documented treatment: 19 received Ad26.COV2.S at low or high dose, single or two shots; several received placebo; per-sample allocation not given. Sampling took place 63 days after the first vaccine or placebo injection.

This TCR derives from a person aged 18-60 years who received the Ad26.COV2.S COVID-19 vaccine or a placebo. Material: peripheral blood, obtained in a trial of Ad26.COV2.S vaccine versus placebo. The chain couples TRBV19 to TRBJ1-5; TRBD1 matches 7 bases. The CDR3 region has the DNA TGTGCCACCAAGGGACAGAACCATAATCAGCCCCAGCATTTT. Protein sequence: CATKGQNHNQPQHF.